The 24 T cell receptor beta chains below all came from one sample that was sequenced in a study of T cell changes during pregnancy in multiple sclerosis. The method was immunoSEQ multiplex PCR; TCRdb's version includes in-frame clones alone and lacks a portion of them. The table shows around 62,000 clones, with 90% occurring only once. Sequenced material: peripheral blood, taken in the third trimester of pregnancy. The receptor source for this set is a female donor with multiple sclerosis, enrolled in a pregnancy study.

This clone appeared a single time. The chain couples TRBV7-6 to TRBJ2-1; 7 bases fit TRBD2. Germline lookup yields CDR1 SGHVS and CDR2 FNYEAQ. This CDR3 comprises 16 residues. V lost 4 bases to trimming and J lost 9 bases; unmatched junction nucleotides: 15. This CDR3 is CASSSSGTTITSEQFF. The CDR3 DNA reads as TGTGCCAGCAGCTCGTCCGGGACTACCATTACTTCTGAGCAGTTCTTC.

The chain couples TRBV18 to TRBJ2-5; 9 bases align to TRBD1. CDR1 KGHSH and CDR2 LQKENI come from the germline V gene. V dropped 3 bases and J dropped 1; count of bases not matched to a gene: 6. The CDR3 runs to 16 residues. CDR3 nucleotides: TGTGCCAGCTCACCGGGACAGGGATGGTTCCAAGAGACCCAGTACTTC. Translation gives CASSPGQGWFQETQYF.

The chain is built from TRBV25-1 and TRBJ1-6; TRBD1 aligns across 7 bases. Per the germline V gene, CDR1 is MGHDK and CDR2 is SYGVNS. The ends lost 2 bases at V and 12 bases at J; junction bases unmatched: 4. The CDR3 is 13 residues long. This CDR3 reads CASSERDSGPLHF. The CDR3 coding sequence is TGTGCCAGCAGTGAAAGGGACAGCGGACCCCTCCACTTT. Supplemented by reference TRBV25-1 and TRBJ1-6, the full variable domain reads EADIYQTPRYLVIGTGKKITLECSQTMGHDKMYWYQQDPGMELHLIHYSYGVNSTEKGDLSSESTVSRIRTEHFPLTLESARPSHTSQYLCASSERDSGPLHFGNGTRLTVT.

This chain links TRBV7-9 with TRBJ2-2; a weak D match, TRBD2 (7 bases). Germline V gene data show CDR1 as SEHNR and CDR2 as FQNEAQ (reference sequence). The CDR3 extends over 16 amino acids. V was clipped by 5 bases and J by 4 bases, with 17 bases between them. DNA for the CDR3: TGTGCCAGCAGCAAGGGGGGGGGAGACACCACCGGGGAGCTGTTTTTT. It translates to CASSKGGGDTTGELFF.

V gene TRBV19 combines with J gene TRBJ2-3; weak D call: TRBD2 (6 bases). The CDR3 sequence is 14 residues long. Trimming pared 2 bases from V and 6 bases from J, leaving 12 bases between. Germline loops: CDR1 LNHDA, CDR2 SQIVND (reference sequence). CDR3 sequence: CASSISAGRDTQYF. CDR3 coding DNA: TGTGCCAGTAGTATATCGGCGGGGAGGGATACGCAGTATTTT.

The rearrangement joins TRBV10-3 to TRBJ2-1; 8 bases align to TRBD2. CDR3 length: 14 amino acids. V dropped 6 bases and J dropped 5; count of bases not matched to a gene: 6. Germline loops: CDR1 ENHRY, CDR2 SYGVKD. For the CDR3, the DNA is TGTGCCATCAGAGAAGGGCGGGGGGACAATGAGCAGTTCTTC. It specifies CAIREGRGDNEQFF.

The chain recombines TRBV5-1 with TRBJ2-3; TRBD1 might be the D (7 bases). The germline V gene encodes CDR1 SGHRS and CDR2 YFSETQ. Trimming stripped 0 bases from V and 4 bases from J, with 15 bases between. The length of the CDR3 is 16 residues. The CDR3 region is CASSLGLDGQADTQYF. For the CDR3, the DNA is TGCGCCAGCAGCTTGGGACTAGACGGACAGGCAGATACGCAGTATTTT.

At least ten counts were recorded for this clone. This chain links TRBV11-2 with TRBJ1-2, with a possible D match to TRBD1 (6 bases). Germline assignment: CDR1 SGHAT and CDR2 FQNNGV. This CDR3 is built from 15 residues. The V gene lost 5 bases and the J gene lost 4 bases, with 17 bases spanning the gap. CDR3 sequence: CASSPQDRTSYGYTF. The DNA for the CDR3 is TGTGCCAGCAGCCCACAGGACAGAACATCCTATGGCTACACCTTC. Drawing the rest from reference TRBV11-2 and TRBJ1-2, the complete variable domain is EAGVAQSPRYKIIEKRQSVAFWCNPISGHATLYWYQQILGQGPKLLIQFQNNGVVDDSQLPKDRFSAERLKGVDSTLKIQPAKLEDSAVYLCASSPQDRTSYGYTFGSGTRLTVV.

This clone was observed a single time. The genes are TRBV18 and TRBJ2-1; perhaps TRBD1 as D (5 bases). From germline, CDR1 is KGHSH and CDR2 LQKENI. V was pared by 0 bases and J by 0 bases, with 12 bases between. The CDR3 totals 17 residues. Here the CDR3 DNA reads TGTGCCAGCTCACCACCGGTGGGGCAAGGCTCCTACAATGAGCAGTTCTTC. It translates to CASSPPVGQGSYNEQFF.

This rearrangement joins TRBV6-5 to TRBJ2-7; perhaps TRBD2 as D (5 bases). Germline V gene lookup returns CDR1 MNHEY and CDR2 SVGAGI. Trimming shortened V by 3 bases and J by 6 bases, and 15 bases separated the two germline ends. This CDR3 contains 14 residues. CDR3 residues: CASSYPGLVAEQYF. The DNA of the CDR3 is TGTGCCAGCAGTTATCCGGGGTTAGTAGCCGAGCAGTACTTC.

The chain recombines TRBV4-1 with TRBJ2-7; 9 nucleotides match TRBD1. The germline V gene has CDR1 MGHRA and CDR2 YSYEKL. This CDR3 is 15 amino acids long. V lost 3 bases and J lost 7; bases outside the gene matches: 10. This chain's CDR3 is CASSQDRDRVWEQYF. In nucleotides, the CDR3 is TGCGCCAGCAGCCAGGACCGGGACAGGGTTTGGGAGCAGTACTTC.

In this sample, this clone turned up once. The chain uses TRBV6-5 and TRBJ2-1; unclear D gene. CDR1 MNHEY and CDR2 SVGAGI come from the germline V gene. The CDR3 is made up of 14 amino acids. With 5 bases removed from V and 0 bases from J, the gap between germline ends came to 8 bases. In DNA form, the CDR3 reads TGTGCCAGCAGTCAACAGAGCTCCTACAATGAGCAGTTCTTC. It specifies CASSQQSSYNEQFF.

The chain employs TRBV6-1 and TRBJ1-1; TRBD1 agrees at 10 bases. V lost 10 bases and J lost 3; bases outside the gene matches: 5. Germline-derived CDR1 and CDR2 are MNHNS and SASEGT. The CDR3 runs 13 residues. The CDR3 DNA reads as TGTGCCACCCGACAGGGGGCGCACACTGAAGCTTTCTTT. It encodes CATRQGAHTEAFF.

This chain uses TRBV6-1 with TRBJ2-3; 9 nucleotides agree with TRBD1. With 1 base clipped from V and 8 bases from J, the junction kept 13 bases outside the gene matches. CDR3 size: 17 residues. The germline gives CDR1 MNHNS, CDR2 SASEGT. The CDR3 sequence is CASSEVPGQGITSTQYF. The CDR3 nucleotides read TGTGCCAGCAGTGAAGTTCCGGGACAGGGTATAACGTCTACGCAGTATTTT.

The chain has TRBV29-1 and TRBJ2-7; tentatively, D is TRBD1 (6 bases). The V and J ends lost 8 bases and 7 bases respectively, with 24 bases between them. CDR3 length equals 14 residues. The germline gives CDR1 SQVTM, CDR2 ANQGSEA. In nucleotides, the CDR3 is TGCAGCACCCTAACACACTCCCTTAGGGGGGAGCAGTACTTC. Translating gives CSTLTHSLRGEQYF.

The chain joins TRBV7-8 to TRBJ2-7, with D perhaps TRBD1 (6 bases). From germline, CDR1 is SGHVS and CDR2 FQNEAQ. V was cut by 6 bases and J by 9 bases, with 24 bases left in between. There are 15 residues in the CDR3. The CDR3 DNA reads TGTGCCAGCAGATCACTACAGGGTCCTAAGGGAAGGCAGTACTTC. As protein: CASRSLQGPKGRQYF.

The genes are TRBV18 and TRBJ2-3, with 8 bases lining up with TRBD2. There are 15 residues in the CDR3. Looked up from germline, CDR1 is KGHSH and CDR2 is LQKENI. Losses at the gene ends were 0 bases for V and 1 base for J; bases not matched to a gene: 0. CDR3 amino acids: CASSPPRGGTDTQYF. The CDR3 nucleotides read TGTGCCAGCTCACCACCGCGGGGGGGCACAGATACGCAGTATTTT.

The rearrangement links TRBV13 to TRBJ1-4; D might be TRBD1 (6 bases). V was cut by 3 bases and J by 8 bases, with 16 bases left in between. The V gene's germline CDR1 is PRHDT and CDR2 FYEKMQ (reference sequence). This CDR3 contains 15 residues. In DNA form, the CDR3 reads TGTGCCAGCAGCTTTTACGGGGGGGCGAGGGAAAAACTGTTTTTT. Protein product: CASSFYGGAREKLFF.

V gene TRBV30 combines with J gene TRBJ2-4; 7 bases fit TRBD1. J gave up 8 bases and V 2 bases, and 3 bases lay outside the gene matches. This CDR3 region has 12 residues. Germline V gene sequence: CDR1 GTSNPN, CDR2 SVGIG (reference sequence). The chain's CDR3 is CAWSTQGDIQYF. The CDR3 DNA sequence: TGTGCCTGGAGTACCCAGGGGGACATTCAGTACTTC.

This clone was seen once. The CDR3 spells CASSLPGSYNEQFF. The CDR3 nucleotides read TGTGCCAGCAGCTTACCAGGTTCCTACAATGAGCAGTTCTTC. The rearrangement uses TRBV7-2 and TRBJ2-1; D gene ambiguous. CDR3 length: 14 residues. Germline loops: CDR1 SGHTA, CDR2 FQGNSA. V lost 2 bases, J lost 1 base, and 6 bases lay in between.

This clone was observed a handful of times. CDR3 protein: CASSRGTGSDSPLHF. In nucleotides, the CDR3 is TGTGCCAGCAGTCGTGGGACAGGGAGTGATTCACCCCTCCACTTT. The chain couples TRBV6-5 to TRBJ1-6, with TRBD1 matching over 9 bases. The CDR3 runs to 15 residues. Germline trimming cut 5 bases from V and 8 bases from J; bases unmatched to any gene: 7. Germline V gene lookup returns CDR1 MNHEY and CDR2 SVGAGI.

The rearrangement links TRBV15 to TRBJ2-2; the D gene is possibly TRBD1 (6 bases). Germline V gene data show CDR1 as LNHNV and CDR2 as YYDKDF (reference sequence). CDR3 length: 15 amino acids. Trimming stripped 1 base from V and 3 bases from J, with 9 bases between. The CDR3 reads CATSRGKGDTGELFF. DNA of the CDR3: TGTGCCACCAGCAGAGGGAAGGGGGACACCGGGGAGCTGTTTTTT.

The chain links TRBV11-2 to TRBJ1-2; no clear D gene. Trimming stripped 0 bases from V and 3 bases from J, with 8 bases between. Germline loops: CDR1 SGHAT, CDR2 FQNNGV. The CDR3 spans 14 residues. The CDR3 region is CASSLDNRDYGYTF. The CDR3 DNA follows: TGTGCCAGCAGCTTAGATAACCGGGACTATGGCTACACCTTC.

In DNA form, the CDR3 reads TGCGCCAGCAGCCTACCGGGACAGGGGGCGCGTACCGGGGAGCTGTTTTTT. Its protein is CASSLPGQGARTGELFF. J is TRBJ2-2 and V is TRBV5-1; 12 positions agree with TRBD1. J lost 5 bases, V lost 4 bases, and 9 bases had no gene match. CDR1 SGHRS and CDR2 YFSETQ come from the germline V gene. This CDR3 has 17 residues.